The sequence of this T cell receptor beta chain was determined in a study of blood T cells in healthy people across ages. Whole-study results and caveats: Researchers said unsorted PBMCs prevented a conclusive naive versus antigen-experienced comparison.

As for this clonotype: Its target is not known.

A second 7 to 11 cycle PCR used barcoded and J-beta primers. Via MiXCR, TCRdb re-called the 5' RACE reads, giving one row per CDR3 protein. Of 1.2 million to 1.5 million distinct CDR3 sequences detected, approximately 63% appear once; the ten largest clones hold 6.5% to 8%. Germline loops: CDR1 SGHRS, CDR2 YFSETQ. The V and J ends lost 4 bases and 3 bases, in that order; junction bases with no gene match: 10. CDR3 size: 16 residues. The draw of peripheral blood yielded about 10 milliliters from each donor. Total RNA, at least 5 micrograms per sample, came from PBMCs. Sequenced input: blood. The rearrangement uses TRBV5-1 and TRBJ2-5, with 9 bases identical to TRBD2. This sequence originates from a man aged 18 to 29 in good health. The CDR3 region has the DNA TGCGCCAGCAGCGTTAGCGGGAGTGTGAAAGAAGAGACCCAGTACTTC. Residues: CASSVSGSVKEETQYF.